This is a list of T cell receptor beta chains from one sample in a study of CD8 T cells in ankylosing spondylitis. MiXCR, run by TCRdb on the 5' RACE reads, gives a single entry per CDR3 protein. The table has over 20,000 distinct CDR3 sequences, 17% seen once. Sequenced input: blood. These receptors were collected from a male donor with ankylosing spondylitis or in good health (not recorded which). Both conserved end residues are part of each CDR3. Each record gives: J gene, D gene, CDR3 length, clone size, V gene, CDR3 protein, CDR3 DNA. D genes are given only for firm matches. A clone size is listed for some rows: how often the clone was seen (once, few, many), or a class if it is expanded.

TRBJ2-1 TRBD2 16 few TRBV18 CASSSFVGGSINEQFF TGTGCCAGCTCATCCTTCGTAGGCGGGAGTATTAATGAGCAGTTCTTC
TRBJ2-5 - 16 few TRBV11-2 CASSLDRRHHQETQYF TGTGCCAGCAGCTTAGATCGTCGACATCACCAAGAGACCCAGTACTTC
TRBJ1-1 TRBD1 13 few TRBV7-9 CAGLYRGSTEAFF TGTGCCGGACTTTACAGGGGTAGCACTGAAGCTTTCTTT
TRBJ2-2 TRBD1 14 many TRBV20-1 CSASGTGVPGELFF TGCAGTGCTTCCGGGACAGGGGTCCCCGGGGAGCTGTTTTTT
TRBJ2-3 - 13 - TRBV20-1 CSARDPGTDTQYF TGCAGTGCTAGAGATCCCGGCACAGATACGCAGTATTTT
TRBJ1-1 - 15 many TRBV7-2 CASSSGWGMDTEAFF TGTGCCAGCAGCTCAGGATGGGGGATGGACACTGAAGCTTTCTTT
TRBJ2-1 - 16 - TRBV7-2 CASSPRASRGHNEQFF TGTGCCAGCAGCCCCCGGGCTAGCAGAGGACACAATGAGCAGTTCTTC
TRBJ2-1 TRBD2 14 many TRBV2 CASSETRAGGDRFF TGTGCCAGCAGTGAAACCAGGGCGGGGGGTGATCGGTTCTTC
TRBJ2-5 TRBD1 13 - TRBV27 CASRGQGVETQYF TGTGCCAGCAGGGGACAGGGGGTGGAGACCCAGTACTTC
TRBJ2-1 - 13 - TRBV5-1 CASLGGTYNEQFF TGCGCCAGCCTAGGGGGTACCTACAATGAGCAGTTCTTC
TRBJ2-5 TRBD1 15 many TRBV7-2 CASSGGWDRGETQYF TGTGCCAGCAGCGGTGGTTGGGACAGGGGGGAGACCCAGTACTTC
TRBJ2-5 TRBD1 15 many TRBV24-1 CATSDRTGGWEAQYF TGTGCCACCAGTGACCGGACAGGGGGGTGGGAGGCCCAGTACTTC
TRBJ2-1 TRBD1 15 - TRBV28 CASSLGDRRDDEQFF TGTGCCAGCAGTTTAGGGGACAGGCGAGATGATGAGCAGTTCTTC
TRBJ2-2 - 12 few TRBV29-1 CTYRGGTGELFF TGCACTTACAGGGGGGGGACCGGGGAGCTGTTTTTT
TRBJ2-6 - 13 - TRBV7-2 CAIDSSGANVLTF TGTGCCATTGACAGCTCTGGGGCCAACGTCCTGACTTTC
TRBJ2-1 TRBD2 15 - TRBV24-1 CATSDSVSGSGEQFF TGTGCCACCAGTGATTCGGTTAGCGGGAGTGGGGAGCAGTTCTTC
TRBJ2-3 TRBD1 14 few TRBV6-5 CASRRQGVVDTQYF TGTGCCAGCAGGCGACAGGGGGTAGTGGATACGCAGTATTTT